Sequencing of this TCR beta chain was carried out in a study of blood T cell repertoires in COVID-19. About the research overall: Material from acute and convalescent COVID-19 was sourced from the United States, Italy and Spain. T cells, B-cell-depleted T cells, or PBMCs supplied cDNA or gDNA.

Original processing methods: Amplification with reference gene primers provided the estimates of nucleated cell counts. Sequencing used immunoSEQ multiplex PCR; TCRdb keeps in-frame clones, though not all of them. D and trimming come from the DNA, and the V and J calls and clone size come from that table. In the table there are around 200,000 clones, over 75% of which are singletons. The TCR comes from an elderly woman with acute or convalescent COVID-19. The sequenced sample consisted of peripheral blood.

Here the CDR3 DNA reads TGCGCCAGCAGCCAAGGCCGGGACTCTAATGAAAAACTGTTTTTT. Encoded protein: CASSQGRDSNEKLFF. The chain carries TRBV4-3 and TRBJ1-4, with a possible D match to TRBD1 (5 bases). CDR1 is LGHNA and CDR2 is YSLEER in the germline V gene. V gave up 1 base and J gave up 3 bases, with 9 bases separating them. The CDR3 totals 15 residues.